This T cell receptor beta chain was sequenced during a study of human T cells and chemical hapten exposure. Study-level points and caveats: Each of the donors had alopecia, so their immune responses may not resemble those of healthy people.

The time point: patch test 1, 2 weeks after DPC sensitization. Stated treatment: therapeutic diphenylcyclopropenone sensitization with weekly scalp DPC. J gave up 1 base and V 6 bases, and 7 bases lay outside the gene matches. CDR1 SQVTM and CDR2 ANQGSEA come from the germline V gene. The CDR3 length is 15 residues. Comments on this clonotype: What it binds is not known.

For the library, individual cDNA molecules each received unique molecular identifiers. TCRdb used MiXCR to reprocess the RACE reads, holding one entry per CDR3 protein. The sample carries fewer than 400,000 distinct CDR3 sequences, around 7% recorded once. The chain recombines TRBV29-1 with TRBJ1-2; 11 nucleotides align to TRBD1. This receptor was taken from a woman aged 18-29 years with alopecia areata. Some clones in this sample may be carry-over from other donors' samples. This sample comprised whole blood, obtained in connection with sensitization to the hapten diphenylcyclopropenone (DPC). CDR3 residues: CSVEPGQGVNYGYTF. CDR3 DNA sequence: TGCAGCGTGGAACCGGGACAGGGGGTTAACTATGGCTACACCTTC.